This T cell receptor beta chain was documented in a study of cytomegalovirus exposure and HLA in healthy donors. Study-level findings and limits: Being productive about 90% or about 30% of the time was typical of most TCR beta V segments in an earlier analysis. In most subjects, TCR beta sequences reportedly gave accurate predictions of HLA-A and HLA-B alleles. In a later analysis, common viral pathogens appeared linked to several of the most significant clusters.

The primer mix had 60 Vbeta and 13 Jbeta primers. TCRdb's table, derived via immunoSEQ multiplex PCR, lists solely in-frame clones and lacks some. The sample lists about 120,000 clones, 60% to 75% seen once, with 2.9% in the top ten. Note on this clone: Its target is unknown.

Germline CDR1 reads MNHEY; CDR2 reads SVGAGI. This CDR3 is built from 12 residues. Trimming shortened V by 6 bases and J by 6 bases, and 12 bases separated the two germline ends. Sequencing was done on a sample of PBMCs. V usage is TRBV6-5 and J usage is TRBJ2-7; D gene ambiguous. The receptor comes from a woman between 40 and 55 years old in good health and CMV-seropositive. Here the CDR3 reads CASSLLGREQYF. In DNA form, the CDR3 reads TGTGCCAGCAGCCTTCTTGGGCGCGAGCAGTACTTC.